This TCR beta chain was recorded in a study of blood T cell repertoires in COVID-19. Study-wide context: The study drew acute and convalescent COVID-19 samples from the United States, Italy and Spain. Sources were T cells, B-cell-depleted T cells, or PBMCs; the material itself was cDNA or gDNA.

The repertoire was sequenced with immunoSEQ multiplex PCR; TCRdb's copy has only in-frame clones and lacks some. The sample lists about 80,000 clones; approximately 78% were seen once. Trimming took 0 bases from V and 7 from J, leaving 7 bases between them. The V gene's germline CDR1 is SGHDT and CDR2 YYEEEE. The CDR3 consists of 13 residues. This rearrangement joins TRBV5-6 to TRBJ2-2; no reliable D call. This clonotype originated in a human donor in a cohort sampled during active COVID-19. Sequenced input: peripheral blood. This CDR3 reads CASSLGGVGELFF. The CDR3 nucleotides read TGTGCCAGCAGCTTGGGAGGAGTCGGGGAGCTGTTTTTT.